One and the same sample provided the 29 T cell receptor beta chains below, sequenced in a study of T cells in tuberculosis. Profiled with immunoSEQ multiplex PCR; TCRdb holds only in-frame clones, not every one. The sample lists roughly 45,000 clones, approximately 94% occurring once. The sample consisted of PBMCs. These receptors were obtained from a donor aged 10 to 29 with latent tuberculosis or without tuberculosis infection. Some clones in this sample may be carry-over from other donors' samples.

The chain has TRBV11-2 and TRBJ2-1; 8 nucleotides line up with TRBD1. The ends lost 1 base at V and 3 bases at J; junction bases unmatched: 8. CDR3 length equals 17 residues. In germline, CDR1 is SGHAT, CDR2 FQNNGV. In DNA form, the CDR3 reads TGTGCCAGCAGCTTAGTTCGACAGGGGTCCTACTACAATGAGCAGTTCTTC. It encodes CASSLVRQGSYYNEQFF.

The chain carries TRBV19 and TRBJ1-5; D perhaps matches TRBD1 (5 bases). This CDR3 has 13 amino acids. V lost 2 bases to trimming and J lost 5 bases, with 7 bases between them. From germline, CDR1 is LNHDA and CDR2 SQIVND (reference sequence). Here the CDR3 reads CASSISGYQPQHF. CDR3 sequence (DNA): TGTGCCAGTAGTATATCAGGGTATCAGCCCCAGCATTTT. The full variable domain, in which reference TRBV19 and TRBJ1-5 provide the parts outside the CDR3, is DGGITQSPKYLFRKEGQNVTLSCEQNLNHDAMYWYRQDPGQGLRLIYYSQIVNDFQKGDIAEGYSVSREKKESFPLTVTSAQKNPTAFYLCASSISGYQPQHFGDGTRLSIL.

The chain combines TRBV4-3 with TRBJ2-3; D is perhaps TRBD2 (6 bases). The CDR3 length is 17 residues. Germline V gene data show CDR1 as LGHNA and CDR2 as YSLEER. V lost 1 base, J lost 1 base, and 15 bases lay in between. CDR3 bases: TGCGCCAGCAGCCAAGCAGTAGGGCGGGAAGGCACAGATACGCAGTATTTT. Protein: CASSQAVGREGTDTQYF.

J is TRBJ2-2 and V is TRBV5-5; D perhaps matches TRBD1 (6 bases). V lost 1 base and J lost 0, with 7 bases in between. Germline CDR1 reads SGHKS; CDR2 reads YYEKEE (reference sequence). This CDR3 has 15 amino acids. The CDR3 spells CASSLTGSNTGELFF. CDR3 DNA sequence: TGTGCCAGCAGCTTGACAGGGTCGAACACCGGGGAGCTGTTTTTT.

V gene TRBV2 combines with J gene TRBJ2-2; no clear D gene. The CDR3 extends over 13 amino acids. CDR1 and CDR2 (germline): SNHLY, FYNNEI. V shed 7 bases and J shed 5 bases, with 11 bases lying between them. This CDR3 reads CASISYFTGELFF. The CDR3 DNA reads as TGTGCCAGCATTAGTTACTTTACCGGGGAGCTGTTTTTT.

The chain employs TRBV20-1 and TRBJ2-5; D is undetermined. The ends were cut back, 1 base at V and 4 bases at J, with 4 bases in the middle. CDR1 and CDR2 from the germline V gene are DFQATT and SNEGSKA (reference sequence). This CDR3 contains 11 residues. CDR3 DNA sequence: TGCAGTGCTAGAGCGGTAGAGACCCAGTACTTC. Residues: CSARAVETQYF.

V and J are TRBV5-6 and TRBJ2-5, with 8 positions matching TRBD2. The CDR3 extends over 16 amino acids. The V segment lost 0 bases and the J segment 5 bases; nucleotides outside the gene matches: 9. The germline V gene encodes CDR1 SGHDT and CDR2 YYEEEE. DNA for the CDR3: TGTGCCAGCAGCTTGGCCGGGAGGGGTAGTAGGGAGACCCAGTACTTC. This sequence encodes CASSLAGRGSRETQYF.

This sequence joins TRBV9 and TRBJ2-3; D may be TRBD2 (6 bases). Between the trimmed V and J ends, which lost 1 base and 3 bases, there was a span of 9 bases. CDR1 is SGDLS and CDR2 is YYNGEE in the germline V gene. This CDR3 comprises 14 residues. The CDR3 region has the DNA TGTGCCAGCAGCGTACTCCGGGAGACAGATACGCAGTATTTT. This sequence encodes CASSVLRETDTQYF.

This clone was observed once. The J gene is TRBJ2-1, the V gene TRBV19; 8 nucleotides line up with TRBD1. J gave up 5 bases and V 9 bases, and 3 bases lay outside the gene matches. Germline assignment: CDR1 LNHDA and CDR2 SQIVND (reference sequence). The CDR3 loop spans 12 amino acids. CDR3 DNA: TGTGCCAGCAGGGGGCTGAACAATGAGCAGTTCTTC. This encodes CASRGLNNEQFF.

The CDR3: CAWLDDRVGGNEQFF. The CDR3 DNA is TGTGCCTGGTTGGATGACAGGGTGGGGGGCAATGAGCAGTTCTTC. The chain is built from TRBV30 and TRBJ2-1; D may be TRBD1 (7 bases). Trimming shortened V by 5 bases and J by 6 bases, and 20 bases separated the two germline ends. Germline V gives CDR1 GTSNPN, CDR2 SVGIG (reference sequence). The CDR3 totals 15 residues. Drawing the rest from reference TRBV30 and TRBJ2-1, the complete variable domain is SQTIHQWPATLVQPVGSPLSLECTVEGTSNPNLYWYRQAAGRGLQLLFYSVGIGQISSEVPQNLSASRPQDRQFILSSKKLLLSDSGFYLCAWLDDRVGGNEQFFGPGTRLTVL.

This chain uses TRBV19 with TRBJ2-5, with a weak D call TRBD1 (6 bases). This CDR3 comprises 15 residues. With 3 bases removed from V and 5 bases from J, the gap between germline ends came to 16 bases. Germline CDR1 and CDR2: LNHDA and SQIVND (reference sequence). The CDR3: CASSIDAQGGETQYF. CDR3 in DNA: TGTGCCAGTAGTATTGACGCACAGGGCGGTGAGACCCAGTACTTC.

V usage is TRBV7-3 and J usage is TRBJ2-2; D is possibly TRBD2 (6 bases). CDR1 is SGHTA, CDR2 FQGTGA, per germline. V lost 0 bases to trimming and J lost 3 bases, with 8 bases between them. This CDR3 comprises 15 residues. The CDR3 is CASSLTGTYTGELFF. The CDR3 DNA is TGTGCCAGCAGCTTAACAGGGACTTACACCGGGGAGCTGTTTTTT. The entire variable domain, with the rest obtained from reference TRBV7-3 and TRBJ2-2, is as follows: GAGVSQTPSNKVTEKGKYVELRCDPISGHTALYWYRQSLGQGPEFLIYFQGTGAADDSGLPNDRFFAVRPEGSVSTLKIQRTERGDSAVYLCASSLTGTYTGELFFGEGSRLTVL.

V is TRBV19 and J is TRBJ2-7; 8 bases agree with TRBD2. Looked up from germline, CDR1 is LNHDA and CDR2 is SQIVND (reference sequence). The CDR3 loop spans 18 amino acids. The J segment lost 3 bases and the V segment lost 3 bases, leaving 16 bases of the junction unmatched. In DNA form, the CDR3 reads TGTGCCAGTAGTATTGGGGACGGGAGGGCCACTCCGGACTACGAGCAGTACTTC. It encodes CASSIGDGRATPDYEQYF.

The chain employs TRBV15 and TRBJ1-2; a possible D gene is TRBD1 (6 bases). The CDR3 is made up of 15 amino acids. V shed 2 bases and J shed 4 bases, with 14 bases lying between them. CDR1 is LNHNV, CDR2 YYDKDF, per germline (reference sequence). The CDR3 spells CATSRKEQGAYGYTF. The CDR3, as DNA: TGTGCCACCAGCAGAAAAGAACAGGGAGCCTATGGCTACACCTTC.

The CDR3 sequence: CASSLQGQSNTQYF. CDR3 bases: TGTGCCAGCAGTTTACAAGGACAGTCGAATACGCAGTATTTT. This chain links TRBV28 with TRBJ2-3; TRBD1 is a possible D gene (6 bases). The V gene lost 2 bases and the J gene lost 7 bases, with 13 bases spanning the gap. This CDR3 spans 14 amino acids. Germline lookup yields CDR1 MDHEN and CDR2 SYDVKM.

The V and J genes are TRBV7-2 and TRBJ1-5; D remains ambiguous. Trimming left V 0 bases short and J 3 bases short, with 21 bases between. The V gene's germline CDR1 is SGHTA and CDR2 FQGNSA. CDR3 length equals 19 residues. The CDR3 DNA sequence: TGTGCCAGCAGCTTAGCCCTACCCCCGCAGGTGAGCTCCAATCAGCCCCAGCATTTT. It is translated as CASSLALPPQVSSNQPQHF.

The chain is built from TRBV11-3 and TRBJ2-3; 13 positions agree with TRBD2. The ends lost 6 bases at V and 4 bases at J; junction bases unmatched: 10. Germline V gene lookup returns CDR1 SGHNT and CDR2 YENEEA. The CDR3 is made up of 17 amino acids. The CDR3 region has the DNA TGTGCCAGCAGTCCCCGGACTAGCGGGAGTATCTCAGATACGCAGTATTTT. This sequence encodes CASSPRTSGSISDTQYF.

This sequence joins TRBV4-1 and TRBJ1-1, with D possibly matching TRBD1 (5 bases). With 1 base removed from V and 1 base from J, the gap between germline ends came to 13 bases. The germline V gene encodes CDR1 MGHRA and CDR2 YSYEKL. The length of the CDR3 is 16 residues. The CDR3 coding sequence is TGCGCCAGCAGCCAAGCTCCCCAGGGCCGGAACACTGAAGCTTTCTTT. Protein product: CASSQAPQGRNTEAFF.

The chain has TRBV2 and TRBJ2-1; 9 positions agree with TRBD1. V trimming: 3 bases; J trimming: 8 bases; junction bases outside the gene matches: 2. CDR3 length equals 13 residues. Germline-derived CDR1 and CDR2 are SNHLY and FYNNEI. CDR3: CASSETGGHEQFF. CDR3 bases: TGTGCCAGCAGTGAGACAGGGGGGCATGAGCAGTTCTTC. Full variable domain (outside the CDR3, taken from reference TRBV2 and TRBJ2-1): EPEVTQTPSHQVTQMGQEVILRCVPISNHLYFYWYRQILGQKVEFLVSFYNNEISEKSEIFDDQFSVERPDGSNFTLKIRSTKLEDSAMYFCASSETGGHEQFFGPGTRLTVL.

The chain employs TRBV28 and TRBJ1-2, with D perhaps matching TRBD1 (5 bases). Germline lookup yields CDR1 MDHEN and CDR2 SYDVKM. Trimming shortened V by 5 bases and J by 6 bases, and 13 bases separated the two germline ends. This CDR3 has 13 residues. The CDR3 DNA follows: TGTGCCAGCAGTGGCATCCAGGGAAATGGCTACACCTTC. This sequence encodes CASSGIQGNGYTF.

As concerns this clone: The germline gene is not matched at one end of the junction; a read error may be the cause. V and J are TRBV30 and TRBJ1-1, with 10 bases lining up with TRBD1. The CDR3 length is 14 residues. Looked up from germline, CDR1 is GTSNPN and CDR2 is SVGIG (reference sequence). Here the CDR3 reads CARSLQRQGALAFF. The DNA of the CDR3 is TGTGCCCGGAGTCTCCAACGACAGGGGGCATTAGCTTTCTTT.

The V and J genes are TRBV5-6 and TRBJ2-1; TRBD2 matches at 7 bases. The J segment lost 6 bases and the V segment lost 4 bases, leaving 10 bases of the junction unmatched. The CDR3 length is 15 residues. Germline-derived CDR1 and CDR2 are SGHDT and YYEEEE. CDR3 protein: CASSPTPLAPNEQFF. For the CDR3, the DNA is TGTGCCAGCAGCCCCACCCCACTAGCGCCCAATGAGCAGTTCTTC.

This clone was counted once. V gene TRBV30 combines with J gene TRBJ2-1; TRBD1 matches at 9 bases. CDR1 is GTSNPN and CDR2 is SVGIG in the germline V gene (reference sequence). There are 14 residues in the CDR3. With V trimmed by 2 bases and J by 7 bases, 6 bases remained unmatched. The CDR3 spells CAWSKQGAYNEQFF. CDR3 bases: TGTGCCTGGAGTAAACAGGGGGCATATAATGAGCAGTTCTTC.

The CDR3 region is CSAVTGEKLFF. The CDR3 bases are TGCAGTGCAGTTACAGGCGAAAAACTGTTTTTT. The genes are TRBV20-1 and TRBJ1-4, with D possibly being TRBD1 (5 bases). The CDR3 extends over 11 amino acids. Germline loops: CDR1 DFQATT, CDR2 SNEGSKA (reference sequence). V lost 6 bases and J 8 bases, leaving 10 bases between the germline ends.

This clone is classed as medium-sized. The rearrangement links TRBV28 to TRBJ2-3, with 11 bases aligning to TRBD2. The CDR3 runs to 17 residues. The junction had 14 bases not matched to a gene; V was cut back by 7 bases and J by 5 bases. CDR1 MDHEN and CDR2 SYDVKM come from the germline V gene. CDR3 DNA sequence: TGTGCCAGCACCTCGCATCCTAGCGGGAGGTTTAAAGATACGCAGTATTTT. Translated: CASTSHPSGRFKDTQYF.

The chain carries TRBV4-1 and TRBJ2-1; D perhaps matches TRBD2 (6 bases). The ends were cut back, 1 base at V and 0 bases at J, with 13 bases in the middle. The CDR3 is 17 residues long. Looked up from germline, CDR1 is MGHRA and CDR2 is YSYEKL. The CDR3 spells CASSQGLAPSSYNEQFF. DNA of the CDR3: TGCGCCAGCAGCCAAGGGCTAGCGCCCAGCTCCTACAATGAGCAGTTCTTC.

V and J are TRBV29-1 and TRBJ2-1; D unclear. Germline CDR1 reads SQVTM; CDR2 reads ANQGSEA. This CDR3 is 12 amino acids long. V lost 6 bases to trimming and J lost 5 bases, with 11 bases between them. CDR3 loop: CSVSLGDNEQFF. In DNA form, the CDR3 reads TGCAGCGTCTCCCTGGGCGACAATGAGCAGTTCTTC.

V gene TRBV4-3 combines with J gene TRBJ2-5; no definite D call. The V end lost 0 bases, the J end lost 3 bases, and 5 bases lay between the germline ends. The germline V gene encodes CDR1 LGHNA and CDR2 YSLEER. The CDR3 contains 13 residues. Here the CDR3 DNA reads TGCGCCAGCAGCCAAGATCCAGAAGAGACCCAGTACTTC. The encoded protein is CASSQDPEETQYF.

This clone was detected once. The J gene is TRBJ1-2, the V gene TRBV2; perhaps TRBD1 as D (6 bases). CDR1 and CDR2 from the germline V gene are SNHLY and FYNNEI. The CDR3 runs to 15 residues. The ends were cut back, 7 bases at V and 7 bases at J, with 22 bases in the middle. CDR3 residues: CASTYRVSLPSGYTF. CDR3 DNA sequence: TGTGCCAGCACATACAGGGTTAGCTTGCCGAGTGGCTACACCTTC.